The source of this T cell receptor (beta chain) is a study of shared clonotypes between healthy human individuals. General study findings and limits: Collection of samples was limited to blood; tissue repertoires likely differ. Clonotype sharing among donors was thought likely to change with sequencing depth.

Trimming cost V 2 bases and J 4 bases, with 12 bases left between them. The CDR3 is made up of 15 amino acids. Germline V gene sequence: CDR1 SNHLY, CDR2 FYNNEI. Comment on this clone: Its antigen is unknown.

Using immunoSEQ multiplex PCR, the repertoire was profiled, and TCRdb retains in-frame clones only, with some absent. The profile covers 640,000 or so clones, with 72% appearing a single time and 1.8% taken by the ten largest. The clonotype was recovered from a woman aged 25 to 39 in good health. The rearrangement links TRBV2 to TRBJ2-1; no reliable D call. Specimen: memory CD4+ T cells sorted from blood. Subset here: CD45RA-negative fraction. The CDR3 coding sequence is TGTGCCAGCAGTGAACTGCCGGTAGAATACAATGAGCAGTTCTTC. Translation: CASSELPVEYNEQFF.